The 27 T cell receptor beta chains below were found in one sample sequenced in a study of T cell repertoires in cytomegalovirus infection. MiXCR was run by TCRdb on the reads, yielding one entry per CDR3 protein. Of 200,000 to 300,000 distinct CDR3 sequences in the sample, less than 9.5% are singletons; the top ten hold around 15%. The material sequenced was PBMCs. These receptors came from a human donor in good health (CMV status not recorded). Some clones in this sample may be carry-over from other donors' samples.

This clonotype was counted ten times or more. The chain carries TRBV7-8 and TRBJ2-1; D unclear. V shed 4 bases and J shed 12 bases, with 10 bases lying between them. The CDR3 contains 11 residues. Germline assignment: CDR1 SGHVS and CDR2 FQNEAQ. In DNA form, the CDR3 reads TGTGCCAGCAGCTACGGAGAAGGGCAGTTCTTC. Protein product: CASSYGEGQFF.

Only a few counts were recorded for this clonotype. The CDR3 is CAIGGNEQYF. The CDR3 region has the DNA TGTGCCATCGGGGGAAACGAGCAGTACTTC. The chain recombines TRBV10-3 with TRBJ2-7; perhaps D is TRBD1 or TRBD2 (5 bases each). Trimming pared 8 bases from V and 5 bases from J, leaving 7 bases between. The CDR3 extends over 10 amino acids. Germline CDR1 and CDR2: ENHRY and SYGVKD.

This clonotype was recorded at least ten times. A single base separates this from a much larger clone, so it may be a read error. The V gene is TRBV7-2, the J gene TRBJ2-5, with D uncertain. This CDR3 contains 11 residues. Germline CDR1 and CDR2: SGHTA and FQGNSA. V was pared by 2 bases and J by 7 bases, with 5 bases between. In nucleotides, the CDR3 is TGTGCCAGCAGCTTAATGGCGACCCAGTACTTC. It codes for CASSLMATQYF.

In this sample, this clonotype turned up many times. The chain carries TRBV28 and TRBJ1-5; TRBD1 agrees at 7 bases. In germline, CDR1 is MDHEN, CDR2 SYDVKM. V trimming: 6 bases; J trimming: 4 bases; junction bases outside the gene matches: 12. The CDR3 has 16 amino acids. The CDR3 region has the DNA TGTGCCAGCAGCCCTCAGGGGGTTTTAGGGAATCAGCCCCAGCATTTT. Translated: CASSPQGVLGNQPQHF.

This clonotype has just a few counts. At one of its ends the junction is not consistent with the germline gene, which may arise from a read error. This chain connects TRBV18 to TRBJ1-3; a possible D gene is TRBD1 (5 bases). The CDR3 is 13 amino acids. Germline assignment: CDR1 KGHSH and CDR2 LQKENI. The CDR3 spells CASSPGPGNTIYF. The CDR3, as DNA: TGTGCCAGCTCACCGGGACCTGGCAACACCATATATTTT.

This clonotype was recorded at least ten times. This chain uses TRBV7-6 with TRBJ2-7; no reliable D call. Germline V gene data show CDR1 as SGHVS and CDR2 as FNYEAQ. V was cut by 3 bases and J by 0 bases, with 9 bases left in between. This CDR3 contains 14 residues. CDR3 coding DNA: TGTGCCAGCAGCTTGTTCGGATCCTCCTACGAGCAGTACTTC. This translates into CASSLFGSSYEQYF.

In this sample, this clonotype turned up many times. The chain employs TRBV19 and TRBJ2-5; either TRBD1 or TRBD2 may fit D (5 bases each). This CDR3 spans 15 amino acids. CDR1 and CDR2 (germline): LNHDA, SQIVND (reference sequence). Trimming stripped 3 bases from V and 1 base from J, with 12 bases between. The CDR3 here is CASSMGTGSQETQYF. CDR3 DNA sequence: TGTGCCAGTAGTATGGGGACGGGGTCCCAAGAGACCCAGTACTTC. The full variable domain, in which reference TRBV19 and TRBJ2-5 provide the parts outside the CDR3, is DGGITQSPKYLFRKEGQNVTLSCEQNLNHDAMYWYRQDPGQGLRLIYYSQIVNDFQKGDIAEGYSVSREKKESFPLTVTSAQKNPTAFYLCASSMGTGSQETQYFGPGTRLLVL.

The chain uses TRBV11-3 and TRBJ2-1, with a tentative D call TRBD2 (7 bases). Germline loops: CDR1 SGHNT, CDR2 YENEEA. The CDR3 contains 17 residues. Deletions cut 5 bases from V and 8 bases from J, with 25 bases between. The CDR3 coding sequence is TGTGCCAGCAGCCGACCCCTGGCGGGGGCCTCCAGCGATGAGCAGTTCTTC. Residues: CASSRPLAGASSDEQFF.

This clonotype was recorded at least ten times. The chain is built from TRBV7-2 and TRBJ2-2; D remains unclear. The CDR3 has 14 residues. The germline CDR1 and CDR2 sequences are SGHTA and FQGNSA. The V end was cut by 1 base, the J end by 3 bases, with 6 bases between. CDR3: CASSLVQYTGELFF. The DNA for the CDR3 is TGTGCCAGCAGCTTAGTGCAGTACACCGGGGAGCTGTTTTTT. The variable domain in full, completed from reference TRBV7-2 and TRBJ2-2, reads GAGVSQSPSNKVTEKGKDVELRCDPISGHTALYWYRQSLGQGLEFLIYFQGNSAPDKSGLPSDRFSAERTGGSVSTLTIQRTQQEDSAVYLCASSLVQYTGELFFGEGSRLTVL.

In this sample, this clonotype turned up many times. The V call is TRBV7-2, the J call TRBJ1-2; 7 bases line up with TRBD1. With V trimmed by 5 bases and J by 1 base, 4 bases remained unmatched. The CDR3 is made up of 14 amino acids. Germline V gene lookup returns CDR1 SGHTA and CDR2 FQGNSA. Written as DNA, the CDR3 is TGTGCCAGCAGCCCGGGACAGATTAACTATGGCTACACCTTC. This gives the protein CASSPGQINYGYTF.

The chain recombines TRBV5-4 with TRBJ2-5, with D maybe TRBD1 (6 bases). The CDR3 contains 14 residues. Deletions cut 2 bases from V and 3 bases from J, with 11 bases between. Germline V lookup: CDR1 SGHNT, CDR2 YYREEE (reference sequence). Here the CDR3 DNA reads TGTGCCAGCAGCTTCTACAGGGACAAAGAGACCCAGTACTTC. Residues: CASSFYRDKETQYF. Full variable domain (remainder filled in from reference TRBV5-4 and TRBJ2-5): ETGVTQSPTHLIKTRGQQVTLRCSSQSGHNTVSWYQQALGQGPQFIFQYYREEENGRGNFPPRFSGLQFPNYSSELNVNALELDDSALYLCASSFYRDKETQYFGPGTRLLVL.

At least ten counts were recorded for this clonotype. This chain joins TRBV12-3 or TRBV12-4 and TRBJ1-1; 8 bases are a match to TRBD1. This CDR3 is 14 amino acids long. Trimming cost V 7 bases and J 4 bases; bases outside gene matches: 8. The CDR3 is CASTRTGRVTEAFF. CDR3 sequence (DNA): TGTGCCAGCACCCGGACAGGGAGGGTCACTGAAGCTTTCTTT.

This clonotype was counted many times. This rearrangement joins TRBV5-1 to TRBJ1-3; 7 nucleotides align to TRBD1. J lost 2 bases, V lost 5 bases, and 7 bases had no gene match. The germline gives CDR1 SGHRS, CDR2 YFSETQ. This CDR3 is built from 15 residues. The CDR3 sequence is CASRPIGTAGNTIYF. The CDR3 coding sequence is TGCGCCAGCAGACCTATCGGGACAGCTGGAAACACCATATATTTT.

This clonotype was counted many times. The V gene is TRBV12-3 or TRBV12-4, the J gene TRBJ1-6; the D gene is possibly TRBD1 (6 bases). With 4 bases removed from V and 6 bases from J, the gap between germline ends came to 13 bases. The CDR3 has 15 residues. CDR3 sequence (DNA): TGTGCCAGCAGTTCAGGACAGCGCTTTAATTCACCCCTCCACTTT. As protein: CASSSGQRFNSPLHF.

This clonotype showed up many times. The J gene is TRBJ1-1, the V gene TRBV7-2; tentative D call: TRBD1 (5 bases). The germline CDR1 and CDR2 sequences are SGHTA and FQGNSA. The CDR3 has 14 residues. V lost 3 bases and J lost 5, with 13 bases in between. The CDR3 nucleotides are TGTGCCAGCAGCTTTACGGGCCGGGGGACTGAAGCTTTCTTT. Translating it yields CASSFTGRGTEAFF.

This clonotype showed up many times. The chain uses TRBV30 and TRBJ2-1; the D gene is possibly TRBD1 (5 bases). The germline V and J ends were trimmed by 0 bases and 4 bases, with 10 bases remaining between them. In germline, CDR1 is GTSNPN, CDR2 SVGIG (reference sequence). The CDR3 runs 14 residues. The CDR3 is CAWSVQPGYNEQFF. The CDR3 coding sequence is TGTGCCTGGAGTGTACAGCCAGGGTACAATGAGCAGTTCTTC. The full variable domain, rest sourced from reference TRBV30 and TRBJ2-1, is SQTIHQWPATLVQPVGSPLSLECTVEGTSNPNLYWYRQAAGRGLQLLFYSVGIGQISSEVPQNLSASRPQDRQFILSSKKLLLSDSGFYLCAWSVQPGYNEQFFGPGTRLTVL.

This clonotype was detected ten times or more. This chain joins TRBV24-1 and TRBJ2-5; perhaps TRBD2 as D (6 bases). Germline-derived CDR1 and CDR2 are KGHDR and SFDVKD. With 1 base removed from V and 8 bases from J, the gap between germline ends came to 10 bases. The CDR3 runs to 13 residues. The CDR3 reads CATSDLGGNTQYF. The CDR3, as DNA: TGTGCCACCAGTGATTTAGGAGGGAATACCCAGTACTTC.

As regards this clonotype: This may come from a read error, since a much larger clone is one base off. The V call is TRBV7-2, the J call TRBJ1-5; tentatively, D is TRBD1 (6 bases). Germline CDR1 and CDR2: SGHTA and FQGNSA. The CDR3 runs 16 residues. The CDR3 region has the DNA TGTGCCGGCAGCTTAGCTGGACAGATTAAGGCTCAGCCCCAGCATTTT. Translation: CAGSLAGQIKAQPQHF.

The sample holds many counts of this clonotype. CDR3 region: CASTPANLAGTINEQFF. CDR3 sequence (DNA): TGTGCCAGCACCCCTGCGAATCTAGCGGGGACCATCAATGAGCAGTTCTTC. This chain connects TRBV7-2 to TRBJ2-1; 9 bases are shared with TRBD2. This CDR3 is built from 17 residues. The ends lost 7 bases at V and 6 bases at J; junction bases unmatched: 16. The germline V gene encodes CDR1 SGHTA and CDR2 FQGNSA.

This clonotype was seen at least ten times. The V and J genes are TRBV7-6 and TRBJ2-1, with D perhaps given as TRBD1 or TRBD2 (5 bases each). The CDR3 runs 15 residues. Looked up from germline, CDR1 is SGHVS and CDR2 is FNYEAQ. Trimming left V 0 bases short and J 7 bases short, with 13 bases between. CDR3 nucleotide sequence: TGTGCCAGCAGCTTAGCAGGGGAGCGTGGTAATGAGCAGTTCTTC. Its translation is CASSLAGERGNEQFF. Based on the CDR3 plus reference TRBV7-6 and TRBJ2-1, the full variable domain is GAGVSQSPRYKVTKRGQDVALRCDPISGHVSLYWYRQALGQGPEFLTYFNYEAQQDKSGLPNDRFSAERPEGSISTLTIQRTEQRDSAMYRCASSLAGERGNEQFFGPGTRLTVL.

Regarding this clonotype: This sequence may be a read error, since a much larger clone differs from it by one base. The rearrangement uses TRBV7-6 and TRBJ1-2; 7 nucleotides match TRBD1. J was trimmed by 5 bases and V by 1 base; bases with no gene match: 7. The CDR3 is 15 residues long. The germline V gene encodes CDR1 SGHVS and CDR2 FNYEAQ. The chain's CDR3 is CASSLVLGGTYGYTF. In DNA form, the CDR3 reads TGTGCCAGCAGCTTAGTGTTAGGGGGCACGTATGGCTACACCTTC.

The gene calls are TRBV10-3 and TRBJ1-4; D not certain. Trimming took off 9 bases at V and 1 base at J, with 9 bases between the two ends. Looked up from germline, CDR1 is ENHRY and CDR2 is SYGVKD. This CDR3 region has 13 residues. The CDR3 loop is CAISMVTNEKLFF. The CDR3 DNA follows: TGTGCCATTTCCATGGTAACTAATGAAAAACTGTTTTTT.

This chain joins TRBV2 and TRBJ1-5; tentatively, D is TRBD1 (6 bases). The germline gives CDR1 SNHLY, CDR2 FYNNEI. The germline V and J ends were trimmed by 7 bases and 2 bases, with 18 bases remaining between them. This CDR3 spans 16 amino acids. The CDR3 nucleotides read TGTGCCAGCACCCCCTTGGGGGGGGCTGGCAATCAGCCCCAGCATTTT. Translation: CASTPLGGAGNQPQHF.

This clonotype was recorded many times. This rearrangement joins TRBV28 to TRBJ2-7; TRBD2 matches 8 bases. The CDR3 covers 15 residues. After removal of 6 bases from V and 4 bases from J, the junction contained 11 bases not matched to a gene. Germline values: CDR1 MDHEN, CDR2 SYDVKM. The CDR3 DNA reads TGTGCCAGCAGCCCGCCGGGGGGGGAGGCGTACGAGCAGTACTTC. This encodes CASSPPGGEAYEQYF.

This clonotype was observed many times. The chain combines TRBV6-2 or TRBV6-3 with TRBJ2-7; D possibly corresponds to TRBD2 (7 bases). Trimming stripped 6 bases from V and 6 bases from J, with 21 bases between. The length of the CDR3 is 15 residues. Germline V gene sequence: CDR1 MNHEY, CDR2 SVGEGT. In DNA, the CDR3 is TGTGCCAGCAGCAAGGGGGGGCAGGGTAAACGCGAGCAGTACTTC. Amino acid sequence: CASSKGGQGKREQYF.

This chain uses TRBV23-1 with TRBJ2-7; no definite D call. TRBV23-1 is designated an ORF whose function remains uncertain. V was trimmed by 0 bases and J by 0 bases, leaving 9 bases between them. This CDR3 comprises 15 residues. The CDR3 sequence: CASSQSWVPSYEQYF. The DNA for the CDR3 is TGCGCCAGCAGTCAATCGTGGGTCCCCTCCTACGAGCAGTACTTC.

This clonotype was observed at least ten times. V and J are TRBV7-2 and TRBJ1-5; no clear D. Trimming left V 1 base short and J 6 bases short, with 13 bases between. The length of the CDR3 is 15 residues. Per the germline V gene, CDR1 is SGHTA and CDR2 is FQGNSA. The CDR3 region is CASSLVPGTGQPQHF. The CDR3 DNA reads TGTGCCAGCAGCTTAGTCCCAGGAACGGGTCAGCCCCAGCATTTT.